At least ten counts were recorded for the clone carrying this T cell receptor (beta chain). This sample stems from a study of T-cell reconstitution after alpha-beta-depleted transplantation in children. Preparing the TCRbeta library involved the use of unique molecular identifiers. TCRdb reanalysed the PCR reads using MiXCR and keeps one entry per CDR3 protein. The sample lists 750,000 to 950,000 distinct CDR3 sequences, around 17% occurring once. The sequencing used PBMCs, mostly from graft donor cells, collected 360 days after TCRalphabeta/CD19-depleted stem cell transplant. The origin of this receptor is a male patient younger than 18 who had a stem cell transplant for acute lymphoblastic leukemia, so the T cells may come from the graft donor.

The CDR3 DNA follows: TGTGCCAGCAGCTTTTCGGCGGGGGACTCCTACGAGCAGTACTTC. This sequence encodes CASSFSAGDSYEQYF. The chain recombines TRBV7-2 with TRBJ2-7; TRBD2 agrees at 7 bases. The V gene's germline CDR1 is SGHTA and CDR2 FQGNSA. With 3 bases clipped from V and 0 bases from J, the junction kept 5 bases outside the gene matches. The CDR3 extends over 15 amino acids.